The rows below give T cell receptor beta chains drawn from one sample of a study of blood T cell repertoires in COVID-19. The protocol was immunoSEQ multiplex PCR, while the TCRdb copy is restricted to in-frame clones and leaves out a portion. In the table there are about 240,000 clones, approximately 78% of which are singletons. Specimen: peripheral blood. All receptors come from a woman between 55 and 75 years old with active or convalescent COVID-19. Each CDR3 is given without its conserved first and last residue.

v_call: TRBV6-5; j_call: TRBJ2-7; cdr3_aa: ASSFSQGGEQY
v_call: TRBV7-8; j_call: TRBJ2-3; cdr3_aa: ASSLTGTSSRTDTQY
v_call: TRBV16; j_call: TRBJ2-6; cdr3_aa: ASSLDRTFVSGANVLT
v_call: TRBV7-2; j_call: TRBJ1-2; cdr3_aa: ASTPGVRGQFFYGYT
v_call: TRBV9; j_call: TRBJ2-1; cdr3_aa: ASSVNRDRGLVDEQF
v_call: TRBV7-3; j_call: TRBJ2-2; cdr3_aa: ASSPKTGGTGELF
v_call: TRBV4-2; j_call: TRBJ1-6; cdr3_aa: ASSQRQGAWSSYNSPLH
v_call: TRBV6-6; j_call: TRBJ1-2; cdr3_aa: ASSRTPGTANYGYT
v_call: TRBV9; j_call: TRBJ1-2; cdr3_aa: ASSMWTGMDYGYT
v_call: TRBV10-2; j_call: TRBJ2-5; cdr3_aa: ASSEGQRLGTQY
v_call: TRBV2; j_call: TRBJ1-4; cdr3_aa: ASDVMGQGATNEKLF
v_call: TRBV18; j_call: TRBJ1-2; cdr3_aa: ASSPPAGGGAGYT
v_call: TRBV4-3; j_call: TRBJ1-1; cdr3_aa: ASSHPGESAEAF
v_call: TRBV29-1; j_call: TRBJ2-1; cdr3_aa: SAGGTSKFYEQF
v_call: TRBV5-8; j_call: TRBJ2-7; cdr3_aa: ASSRTWGGKSEQY
v_call: TRBV14; j_call: TRBJ1-4; cdr3_aa: ASSQSGGKRLF
v_call: TRBV27; j_call: TRBJ2-1; cdr3_aa: ASSFGGGAYNEQF
v_call: TRBV7-9; j_call: TRBJ2-7; cdr3_aa: ASSQDSYEQY
v_call: TRBV6-2/TRBV6-3; j_call: TRBJ2-3; cdr3_aa: ASSRTGARADTQY
v_call: TRBV19; j_call: TRBJ2-4; cdr3_aa: ASSAYGGLAKNIQY
v_call: TRBV2; j_call: TRBJ2-1; cdr3_aa: ASRSAPGSYNEQF
v_call: TRBV3-1/TRBV3-2; j_call: TRBJ1-6; cdr3_aa: ASSQAGSGSPLH
v_call: TRBV6-5; j_call: TRBJ1-6; cdr3_aa: ASSLREKNSPLH
v_call: TRBV29-1; j_call: TRBJ1-2; cdr3_aa: SGQLPNYGYT
v_call: TRBV18; j_call: TRBJ1-2; cdr3_aa: ASSPDRARGYT
v_call: TRBV9; j_call: TRBJ2-1; cdr3_aa: ASSPFSSGGGSYNEQF